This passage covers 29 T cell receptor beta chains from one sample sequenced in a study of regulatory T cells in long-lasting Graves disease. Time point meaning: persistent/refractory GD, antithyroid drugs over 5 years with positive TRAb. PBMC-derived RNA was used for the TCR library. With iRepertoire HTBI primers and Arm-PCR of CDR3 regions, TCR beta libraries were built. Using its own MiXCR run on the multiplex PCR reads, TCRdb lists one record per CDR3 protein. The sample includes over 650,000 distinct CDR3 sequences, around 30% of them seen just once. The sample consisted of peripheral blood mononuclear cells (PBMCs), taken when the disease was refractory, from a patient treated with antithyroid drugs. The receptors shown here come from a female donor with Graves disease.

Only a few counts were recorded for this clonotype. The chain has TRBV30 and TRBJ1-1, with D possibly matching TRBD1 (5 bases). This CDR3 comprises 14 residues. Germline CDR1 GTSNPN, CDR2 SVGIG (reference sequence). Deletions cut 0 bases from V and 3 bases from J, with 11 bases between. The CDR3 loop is CAWSVQGAYTEAFF. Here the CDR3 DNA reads TGTGCCTGGAGTGTACAAGGGGCTTACACTGAAGCTTTCTTT.

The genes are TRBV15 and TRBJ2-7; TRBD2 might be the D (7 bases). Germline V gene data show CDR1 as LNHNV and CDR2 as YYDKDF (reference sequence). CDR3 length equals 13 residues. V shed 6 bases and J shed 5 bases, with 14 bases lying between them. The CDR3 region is CATRRGGTHEQYF. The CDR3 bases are TGTGCCACCAGGAGGGGGGGTACCCACGAGCAGTACTTC. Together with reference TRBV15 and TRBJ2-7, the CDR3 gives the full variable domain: DAMVIQNPRYQVTQFGKPVTLSCSQTLNHNVMYWYQQKSSQAPKLLFHYYDKDFNNEADTPDNFQSRRPNTSFCFLDIRSPGLGDTAMYLCATRRGGTHEQYFGPGTRLTVT.

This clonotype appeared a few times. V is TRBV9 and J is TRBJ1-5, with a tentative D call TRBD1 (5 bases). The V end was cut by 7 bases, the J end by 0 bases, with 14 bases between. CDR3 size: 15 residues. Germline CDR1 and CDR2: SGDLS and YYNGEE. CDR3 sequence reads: CASAQGDYSNQPQHF. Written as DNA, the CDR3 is TGTGCCAGCGCCCAGGGTGATTATAGCAATCAGCCCCAGCATTTT.

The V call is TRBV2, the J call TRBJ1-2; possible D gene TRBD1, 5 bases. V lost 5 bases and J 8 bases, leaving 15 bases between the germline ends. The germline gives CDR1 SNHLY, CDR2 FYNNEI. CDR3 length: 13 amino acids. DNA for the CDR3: TGTGCCAGCAGTTCCGGGACCCCAGGCGGCTACACCTTC. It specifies CASSSGTPGGYTF.

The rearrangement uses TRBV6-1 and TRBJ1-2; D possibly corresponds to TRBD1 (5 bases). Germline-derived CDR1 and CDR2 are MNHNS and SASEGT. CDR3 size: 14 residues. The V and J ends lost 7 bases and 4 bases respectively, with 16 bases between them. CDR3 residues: CASTPQGGIYGYTF. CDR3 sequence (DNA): TGTGCCAGCACCCCCCAGGGTGGGATCTATGGCTACACCTTC.

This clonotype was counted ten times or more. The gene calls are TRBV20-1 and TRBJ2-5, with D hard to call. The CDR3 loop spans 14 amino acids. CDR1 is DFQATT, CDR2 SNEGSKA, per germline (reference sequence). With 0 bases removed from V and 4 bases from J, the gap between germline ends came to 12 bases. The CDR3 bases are TGCAGTGCTAGAGATCCGAGGTTGGGAGAGACCCAGTACTTC. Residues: CSARDPRLGETQYF.

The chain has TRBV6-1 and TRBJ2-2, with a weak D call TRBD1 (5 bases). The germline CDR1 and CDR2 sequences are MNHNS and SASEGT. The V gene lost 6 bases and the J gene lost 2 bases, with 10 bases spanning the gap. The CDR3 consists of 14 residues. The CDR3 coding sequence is TGTGCCAGCAGGCAGGGTTCAAACACCGGGGAGCTGTTTTTT. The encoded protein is CASRQGSNTGELFF.

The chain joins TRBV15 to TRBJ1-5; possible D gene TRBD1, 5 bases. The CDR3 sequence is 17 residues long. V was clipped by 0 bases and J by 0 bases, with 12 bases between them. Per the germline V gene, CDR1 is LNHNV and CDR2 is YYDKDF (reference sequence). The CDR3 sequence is CATSREAGGYSNQPQHF. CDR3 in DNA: TGTGCCACCAGCAGAGAAGCCGGGGGTTATAGCAATCAGCCCCAGCATTTT.

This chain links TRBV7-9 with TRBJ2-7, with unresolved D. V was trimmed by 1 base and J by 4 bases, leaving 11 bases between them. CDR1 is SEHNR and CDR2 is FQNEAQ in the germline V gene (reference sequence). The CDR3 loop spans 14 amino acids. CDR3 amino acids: CASSLGPPMYEQYF. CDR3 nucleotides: TGTGCCAGCAGCTTAGGACCCCCTATGTACGAGCAGTACTTC.

The CDR3 reads CSASLTGSPGELFF. Written as DNA, the CDR3 is TGCAGTGCTAGCCTGACAGGGAGTCCCGGGGAGCTGTTTTTT. The rearrangement uses TRBV20-1 and TRBJ2-2, with 7 bases fitting TRBD1. Germline-derived CDR1 and CDR2 are DFQATT and SNEGSKA (reference sequence). This CDR3 has 14 amino acids. The trim removed 3 bases at V and 6 bases at J, leaving 7 bases unmatched.

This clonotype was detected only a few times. The DNA for the CDR3 is TGCAGTGCTGAAGGAGGGGGCTGGACTGAAGCTTTCTTT. It codes for CSAEGGGWTEAFF. V is TRBV20-1 and J is TRBJ1-1, with 7 nucleotides matching TRBD1. V lost 5 bases and J lost 5; bases outside the gene matches: 8. The CDR3 consists of 13 residues. In germline, CDR1 is DFQATT, CDR2 SNEGSKA (reference sequence).

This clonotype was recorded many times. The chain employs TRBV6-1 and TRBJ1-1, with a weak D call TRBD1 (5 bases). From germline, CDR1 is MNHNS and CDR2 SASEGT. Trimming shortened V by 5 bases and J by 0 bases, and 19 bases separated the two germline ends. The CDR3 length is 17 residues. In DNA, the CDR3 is TGTGCCAGCAGTCAAAGGGGCAGGGAAATCATGAACACTGAAGCTTTCTTT. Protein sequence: CASSQRGREIMNTEAFF.

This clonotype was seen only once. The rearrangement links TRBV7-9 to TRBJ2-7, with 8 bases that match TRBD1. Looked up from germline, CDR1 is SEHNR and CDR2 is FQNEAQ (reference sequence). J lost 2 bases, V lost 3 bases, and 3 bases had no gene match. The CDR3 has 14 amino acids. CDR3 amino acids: CASSLDRVPYEQYF. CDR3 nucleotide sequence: TGTGCCAGCAGCTTGGACAGGGTACCCTACGAGCAGTACTTC.

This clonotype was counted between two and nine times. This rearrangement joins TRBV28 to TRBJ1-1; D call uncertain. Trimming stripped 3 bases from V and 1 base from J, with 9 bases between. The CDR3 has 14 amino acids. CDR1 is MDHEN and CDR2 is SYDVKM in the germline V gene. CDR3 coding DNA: TGTGCCAGCAGTTTTAGGCGGCAGAACACTGAAGCTTTCTTT. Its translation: CASSFRRQNTEAFF.

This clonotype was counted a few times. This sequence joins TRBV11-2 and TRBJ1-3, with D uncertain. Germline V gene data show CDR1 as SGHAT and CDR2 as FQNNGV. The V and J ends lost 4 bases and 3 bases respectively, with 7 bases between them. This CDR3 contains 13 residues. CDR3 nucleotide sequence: TGTGCCAGCAGCTCTTCAAGTGGAAACACCATATATTTT. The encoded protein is CASSSSSGNTIYF.

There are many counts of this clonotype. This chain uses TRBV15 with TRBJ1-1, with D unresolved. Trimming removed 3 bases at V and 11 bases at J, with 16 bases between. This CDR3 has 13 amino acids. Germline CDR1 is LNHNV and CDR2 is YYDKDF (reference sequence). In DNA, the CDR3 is TGTGCCACCAGCAGGCTCAAGACGAGTGGTGCTTTCTTT. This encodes CATSRLKTSGAFF.

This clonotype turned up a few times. CDR3 sequence: CASGDSANTGELFF. DNA of the CDR3: TGTGCCTCGGGGGACAGCGCGAACACCGGGGAGCTGTTTTTT. The chain carries TRBV7-9 and TRBJ2-2; D is possibly TRBD1 (7 bases). Germline V CDR1 and CDR2: SEHNR, FQNEAQ (reference sequence). CDR3 length: 14 residues. V lost 11 bases, J lost 0 bases, and 13 bases lay in between.

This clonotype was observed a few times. CDR3 protein: CASSHSGQGEAFF. The DNA of the CDR3 is TGTGCCAGCAGCCATTCGGGACAGGGCGAAGCTTTCTTT. The rearrangement uses TRBV3-1 and TRBJ1-1, with TRBD1 identical over 9 bases. V dropped 3 bases and J dropped 8; count of bases not matched to a gene: 4. The CDR3 consists of 13 residues. The germline gives CDR1 LGHDT, CDR2 YNNKEL (reference sequence).

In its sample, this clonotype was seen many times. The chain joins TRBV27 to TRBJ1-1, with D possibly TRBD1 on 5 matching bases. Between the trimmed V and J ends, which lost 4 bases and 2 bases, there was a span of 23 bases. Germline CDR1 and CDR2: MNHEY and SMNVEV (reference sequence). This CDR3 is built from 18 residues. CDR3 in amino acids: CASSSLAGLRSPNTEAFF. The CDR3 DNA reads TGTGCCAGCAGTTCCCTAGCAGGGCTTCGGTCACCAAACACTGAAGCTTTCTTT.

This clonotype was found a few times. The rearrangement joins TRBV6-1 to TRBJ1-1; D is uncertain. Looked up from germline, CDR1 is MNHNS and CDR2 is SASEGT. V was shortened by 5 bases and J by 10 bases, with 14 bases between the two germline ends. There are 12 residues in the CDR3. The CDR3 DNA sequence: TGTGCCAGCAGTCAACCCTCCCGAGGAGCTTTCTTT. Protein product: CASSQPSRGAFF.

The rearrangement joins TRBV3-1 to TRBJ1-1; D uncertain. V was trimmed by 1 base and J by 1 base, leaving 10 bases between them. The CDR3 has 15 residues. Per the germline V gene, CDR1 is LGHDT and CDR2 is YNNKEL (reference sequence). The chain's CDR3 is CASSQAWTGNTEAFF. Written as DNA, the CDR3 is TGTGCCAGCAGCCAAGCGTGGACGGGGAACACTGAAGCTTTCTTT.

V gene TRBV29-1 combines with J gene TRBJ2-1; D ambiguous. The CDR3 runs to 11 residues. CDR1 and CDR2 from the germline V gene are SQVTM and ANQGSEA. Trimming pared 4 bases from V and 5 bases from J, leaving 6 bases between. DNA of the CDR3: TGCAGCGTTGTTGTGAACAATGAGCAGTTCTTC. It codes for CSVVVNNEQFF.

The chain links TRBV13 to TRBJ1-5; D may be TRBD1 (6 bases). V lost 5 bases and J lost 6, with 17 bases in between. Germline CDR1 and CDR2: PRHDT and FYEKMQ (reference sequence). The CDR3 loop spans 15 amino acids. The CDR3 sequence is CASSQSTPGVQPQHF. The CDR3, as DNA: TGTGCCAGCAGCCAAAGCACCCCAGGGGTTCAGCCCCAGCATTTT.

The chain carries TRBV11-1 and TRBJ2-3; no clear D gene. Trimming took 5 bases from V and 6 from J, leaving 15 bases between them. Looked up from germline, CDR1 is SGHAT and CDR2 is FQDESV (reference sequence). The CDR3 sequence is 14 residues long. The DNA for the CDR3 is TGTGCCAGCAGCCCCGGGCTAGGATTGGATACGCAGTATTTT. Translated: CASSPGLGLDTQYF.

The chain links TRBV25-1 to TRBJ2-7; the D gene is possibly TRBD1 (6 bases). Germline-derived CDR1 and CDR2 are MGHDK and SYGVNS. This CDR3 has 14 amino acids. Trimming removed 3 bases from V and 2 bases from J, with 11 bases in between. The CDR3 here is CASSEDSSTYEQYF. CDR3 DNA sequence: TGTGCCAGCAGTGAGGACAGTTCAACCTACGAGCAGTACTTC.

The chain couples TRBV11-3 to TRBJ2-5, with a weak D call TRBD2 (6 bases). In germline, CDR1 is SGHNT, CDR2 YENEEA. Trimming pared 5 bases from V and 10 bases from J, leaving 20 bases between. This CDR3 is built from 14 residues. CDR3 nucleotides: TGTGCCAGCAGCCGGGGGAGCCAGGGCGTTGACCAGTACTTC. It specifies CASSRGSQGVDQYF.

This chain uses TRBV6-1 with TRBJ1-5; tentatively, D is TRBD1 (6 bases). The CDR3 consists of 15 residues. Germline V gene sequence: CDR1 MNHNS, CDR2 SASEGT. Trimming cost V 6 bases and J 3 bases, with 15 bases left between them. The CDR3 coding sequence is TGTGCCAGCAGCGTTGAGGGGGGAATCAATCAGCCCCAGCATTTT. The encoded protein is CASSVEGGINQPQHF.

In DNA, the CDR3 is TGCAGTGCCTGGGACAGGGGGCGTCAGCCCCAGCATTTT. Translation gives CSAWDRGRQPQHF. The chain combines TRBV20-1 with TRBJ1-5, with 12 bases identical to TRBD1. Germline CDR1 and CDR2: DFQATT and SNEGSKA (reference sequence). The CDR3 contains 13 residues. V lost 6 bases to trimming and J lost 6 bases; unmatched junction nucleotides: 3.

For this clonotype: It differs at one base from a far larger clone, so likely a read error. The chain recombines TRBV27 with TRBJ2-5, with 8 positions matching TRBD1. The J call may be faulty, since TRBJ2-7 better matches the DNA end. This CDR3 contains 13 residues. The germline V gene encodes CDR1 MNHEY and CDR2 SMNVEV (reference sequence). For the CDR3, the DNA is TGTGCCAGCAGCAGGACAGGGTCGGCCGAGCAGTACTTC. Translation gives CASSRTGSAEQYF.